This record looks at one T cell receptor beta chain sequence and its context. Its antigen is not yet known. No much larger clone exists at a distance of one base, and base qualities are not known. Expansion of CD8+CD57+ cells had been shown by flow cytometry in the patients chosen for sequencing. Severe acquired aplastic anemia was diagnosed in all patients according to International Study of Aplastic Anemia and Agranulocytosis and Camitta criteria. No therapy had been received by the patients at the time of blood sampling. In this study, sorted CD4+ and CD8+ T cells from the blood of healthy subjects and of severe aplastic anemia patients had their TCR repertoires deep-sequenced. Patients were enrolled under clinicaltrials.gov protocols 00001620, 01623167, 00001397, 00071045, 00081523 and 00961064 in the USA. Ficoll-Paque density gradient centrifugation was used to isolate peripheral blood mononuclear cells. CD4+ and CD8+ T cells were sorted by FACS or magnetic beads before DNA extraction.

This specimen belongs to a study of CD8+CD57+ T cells in acquired aplastic anemia (dated by TCRdb to the late 2010s). Concerning the study at large: A mean of about 3.2 ug of DNA, ranging from roughly 0.19 to 27.4 ug, was extracted from sorted CD4+ and CD8+ cells. CD8+CD57+ expansion was defined as frequency above the mean frequency observed in healthy subjects. Broader findings and caveats from the paper: Patients and healthy controls showed no significant difference in CD8+ Simpson's diversity (P=0.060). Roughly 29 CD8+ CDR3 sequences were shared between patients and controls but appeared highly expressed in patients and within their immunodominant clones.

Profiling of TCR beta VDJ combinations and CDR3 sequences used genomic DNA as the template. An Illumina HiSeq 2000 was used for TCR repertoire sequencing. For the original study's pipeline: TRBV/TRBJ rearrangement plots, CDR3 size and DJ length profiles, and Simpson's diversity index were used to assess repertoires. Whichever DNA sequence was most abundant in the deep sequencing data was defined as the immunodominant clone. CDR3 amino acid sequences were screened for sharing across subjects and were compared with published repertoires and the VDJdb database. The public reads were reanalyzed by TCRdb: fastp trimming at Q25, MiXCR alignment, in-frame beta chains only. CDR3 protein sequences are deduplicated, and each keeps its most common genes and DNA. TCRdb's processing, not the authors', yielded these V and J calls. The sample table lists under 250,000 distinct CDR3 sequences, 50% to 70% of them with a count of one. Around 60% of the sample lies in the top ten.

Including cysteine and phenylalanine, the CDR3 has 13 amino acids. Only the CDR3 region is kept as DNA, spanning 39 bases read in frame from base 1. Relative to germline, V is 3 bases shorter and J is 0 bases shorter, with 9 bases between their ends. Looking up the germline V gene (reference sequence) yields CDR1 DFQATT and CDR2 SNEGSKA. The sequenced sample was sorted CD4+, CD8+, or CD8+CD57+ T cells (not recorded which) from PBMCs. This sequence originates from a human donor with aplastic anemia. The rearranged segments are TRBV20-1 and TRBJ2-7; the D gene is not confidently resolved. The CDR3 protein sequence reads: CSASLEASYEQYF. The sequenced DNA: TGCAGTGCTAGTTTAGAGGCCTCCTACGAGCAGTACTTC.